This T cell receptor beta chain was found in a study of vaccination and CD4 T cells after COVID-19. Treatment in this sample: roughly 11-day PBMC culture with coronavirus spike peptide pools or control peptides (ViraFEST assay). Germline CDR1 is SQVTM and CDR2 is ANQGSEA. The CDR3 spans 14 residues. V gave up 5 bases and J gave up 6 bases; unmatched junction bases: 8. The Oncomine TCR Beta short-read assay generated sequence data from the DNA of cultured CD4+ T cells. One entry per CDR3 protein, called by TCRdb with MiXCR from the PCR reads. The data hold more than 10,000 distinct CDR3 sequences, with about 72% observed a single time. In regard to this clonotype: Its antigen remains unknown.

The V and J genes are TRBV29-1 and TRBJ2-2, with TRBD1 identical over 8 bases. The sequence was obtained from a human donor who had recovered from COVID-19. Sequencing was done on a sample of CD4+ T cells from blood, cultured in vitro. The DNA of the CDR3 is TGCAGCGTTAACGGACAGGGTAGGGCCGGGGAGCTGTTTTTT. Translation gives CSVNGQGRAGELFF.